These 4 T cell receptor beta chains were sequenced from one sample in a study of OX40 agonist ivuxolimab in advanced cancers. Here immunoSEQ multiplex PCR was the method, and the copy in TCRdb shows in-frame clones only, minus some. The data contain 10,000 to 15,000 clones, approximately 90% of them seen just once; the ten biggest clones take up approximately 70%. The specimen comprised CD4+ or CD8+ T cells sorted from blood, sampled in a trial of the OX40 agonist ivuxolimab. The receptor set was obtained from an adult with an advanced solid tumor such as melanoma, head and neck, liver or kidney cancer.

The chain is built from TRBV6-5 and TRBJ1-1; the D gene is possibly TRBD1 (5 bases). The CDR3 has 12 residues. The germline V gene encodes CDR1 MNHEY and CDR2 SVGAGI. Trimming took 0 bases from V and 6 from J, leaving 5 bases between them. This CDR3 is CASSYSTAEAFF. DNA of the CDR3: TGTGCCAGCAGTTACTCGACAGCTGAAGCTTTCTTT.

This chain joins TRBV4-2 and TRBJ2-2; maybe TRBD1 (5 bases). The germline V gene has CDR1 LGHNA and CDR2 YNFKEQ. The V gene lost 0 bases and the J gene lost 1 base, with 6 bases spanning the gap. CDR3 length: 15 amino acids. The CDR3 here is CASSQDTGNTGELFF. The DNA for the CDR3 is TGTGCCAGCAGCCAAGATACAGGGAACACCGGGGAGCTGTTTTTT.

The V and J genes are TRBV6-5 and TRBJ1-2; 7 bases match TRBD1. V dropped 0 bases and J dropped 1; count of bases not matched to a gene: 2. The CDR3 totals 15 residues. Germline values: CDR1 MNHEY, CDR2 SVGAGI. In DNA form, the CDR3 reads TGTGCCAGCAGTTACTCAGGGGACAGTAACTATGGCTACACCTTC. Its translation is CASSYSGDSNYGYTF.

This chain links TRBV4-2 with TRBJ2-3, with 9 bases that match TRBD2. This CDR3 region has 15 residues. Per germline, CDR1 LGHNA and CDR2 YNFKEQ. V shed 0 bases, J shed 4 bases, and the junction held 2 bases outside the gene matches. The CDR3 nucleotides are TGTGCCAGCAGCCAAGAGCGGGGGGGCCCAGATACGCAGTATTTT. Translated, it gives CASSQERGGPDTQYF.